Given below is one T cell receptor beta chain in context. Its recognized antigen is unknown. Base qualities are not recorded, but no much larger clone differs from it by a single base. This specimen belongs to a study of Ad26.COV2.S vaccination and SARS-CoV-2 variants (dated by TCRdb to about 2021). In terms of the full investigation: Vaccine-arm donors came from COV1001, a multicentre, randomized, double-blind, placebo-controlled phase I-IIa trial of Ad26.COV2.S in healthy adults. Dosing of Ad26.COV2.S was intramuscular, at either 5x10^10 or 1x10^11 viral particles, delivered as one shot or as two shots spaced 56 days apart. The specificity and breadth of SARS-CoV-2-reactive T cell receptors after Ad26.COV2.S vaccination were assessed by TCRbeta repertoire sequencing. A total of approximately 30 samples were included in the TCR-sequenced set, comprising roughly 19 Ad26.COV2.S vaccine recipients, 5 placebo recipients and 8 SARS-CoV-2 convalescent individuals. Trial participants were randomized into five groups of five, in which low-dose or high-dose Ad26.COV2.S was given once or twice, or placebo was given on both occasions. Investigators did not know the trial group allocation while performing experiments and assessing outcomes.

The immunoSEQ Assay was the method used to sequence TCRbeta CDR3 regions. After extraction, genomic DNA underwent amplification by bias-controlled multiplex PCR, followed by high-throughput sequencing. The paper's processing steps were these. To quantify the absolute abundance of every unique TCRbeta CDR3 region, sequences were collapsed and filtered. T cell fraction was estimated by normalizing TCRbeta template counts to usable DNA, which was measured by amplifying reference genes present in all nucleated cells. Repertoire TCRs were annotated as SARS-CoV-2-specific when V gene, CDR3 amino acid sequence and J gene were exactly matched to a known reactive TCR set. MIRA supplied the reference SARS-CoV-2 TCR set, which was filtered for enrichment in COVID-19-positive ImmuneCODE repertoires so that public or cross-reactive TCRs were removed. Drawing on the MIRA antigens, annotated TCRs were analysed further at the level of specific ORF or position within ORF. Depth was the summed frequency of annotated unique rearrangements, while breadth was defined as annotated unique rearrangements over total unique productive rearrangements. Two-sided Wilcoxon rank-sum tests were used to compare TCR breadth between groups. TCRdb holds this immuneACCESS table with in-frame rearrangements only. Some clones are missing; in checked studies, unresolved V genes explain under half, and the rest has no known cause. The V and J calls and clone size come from that table; D and trimming were worked out from the DNA. The sample records roughly 400,000 clones, 90% of which are singletons. The top ten clones comprise around 4.2% of the sample.

Inclusive of the bounding cysteine and phenylalanine, the CDR3 is 13 residues long. Only CDR3 DNA is held: 39 bases, read in frame from base 1. Trimming costs V 4 bases and J 3 bases, and their ends lie 10 bases apart. According to the germline V gene, CDR1 reads ENHRY and CDR2 reads SYGVKD. The study at large found these results: The study was not powered for comparison of responses between vaccine doses or regimens. Substantial breadth of spike-specific CD8+ and CD4+ T cell responses was reported after vaccination. Vaccine and placebo recipients had similar non-spike TCR breadth, a finding consistent with the vaccine containing only spike. The authors noted that the TCR breadth and depth analyses may have underestimated total T cell responses. Spike-specific TCR breadth was higher in Ad26.COV2.S recipients than in placebo recipients (P = 0.0014).

What the treatment or condition label conveys for this sample: approximately 18 received Ad26.COV2.S at low or high dose, single or two shots; roughly five received placebo; per-sample allocation not given. Repertoires of vaccine and placebo recipients were sequenced from samples taken on day 63 after the first injection. Between 29 July and 7 August 2020, Cohort 1b enrolled 20 to 30 adults aged 18-55 years at one site in Boston, USA. Ad26.COV2.S consisted of a replication-incompetent adenovirus type 26 vector by which a prefusion-stabilized SARS-CoV-2 spike protein from the original Wuhan strain was expressed.

The chain is encoded by TRBV10-3 joined to TRBJ2-7; confidence is insufficient to name the D gene. This material consisted of peripheral blood, taken in a trial of Ad26.COV2.S vaccine versus placebo. This receptor was obtained from a person between 18 and 60 years old who received the Ad26.COV2.S COVID-19 vaccine or a placebo. For the CDR3, the sequence is CAISVQQDYEQYF. The DNA reads as follows: TGTGCCATCAGTGTACAGCAGGACTACGAGCAGTACTTC.